The present T cell receptor beta chain was sequenced within a study of naive and memory T cell subsets (dated by TCRdb to about 2017). Background for the entire study: Sorted naive and memory T cell subsets from peripheral blood were analyzed in the study using a UMI-based, open-source pipeline for TCR alpha and beta sequencing. RNA was DNase-treated and reverse transcribed with TCR constant-region primers, mostly using SuperScript III. IgG serology results and the functional CMV T cell responses were in complete agreement. Broader findings and caveats from the paper: A power law was followed by TCR abundance, with an exponent that differed between naive and memory subsets but was consistent across the three individuals. RNA-based TCR counts may be influenced by expression changes linked to T cell activation and differentiation. In both CD4 and CD8 cells, a rise in Gini index and a fall in Shannon and inverse Simpson diversity were observed from naive through CM, EM and EMRA. Each clonotype was defined as a single alpha or beta chain sequence rather than as a paired alpha/beta receptor. After error correction, over 85% of naive TCR sequences appeared only once, giving much steeper abundance distributions than memory subsets. No ground truth was available to validate the repertoire findings for the naive and memory subsets.

The CDR3 starts with the cysteine, ends with the phenylalanine, and has 16 residues. CDR3 DNA is the only sequence kept; it has 48 bases, read in frame from the first base. V loses 2 bases, J loses 6 bases, and the germline ends lie 19 bases apart. CDR1 and CDR2 are read off the germline V gene as MGHRA and YSYEKL. This clonotype came up many times. Its antigen target is currently unknown. Per-base qualities were not stored, and no clone one base away is much larger. From the second PCR step on, the TCR alpha and beta chain libraries were amplified in separate reactions. To determine each donor's CMV status, fresh PBMCs were stimulated overnight with CMV viral lysate, and IFNgamma production from CD4+ T cells was then assessed. CD4 T cells were positively selected with Miltenyi beads, followed by positive selection of CD8 T cells from the CD4-negative fraction. After staining for CD3, CD4, CD8, CD45RA, CD27 and a live/dead dye, cells were sorted on a BD Aria II into four subsets based on CD45RA and CD27. Three healthy volunteers provided blood, and each donor's sample was split into CD4 and CD8 T cells and then further divided into four differentiation subsets. Approximately 0.13 L of peripheral blood was drawn per donor, and PBMC were isolated by Ficoll-Paque PLUS density-gradient centrifugation. The sorted cells were lysed in RLT buffer, after which RNA was extracted using a Qiagen RNeasy kit and kept at -80 degrees C.

Receptor amplification or capture employed UMI-ligation and nested PCR. The beta constant-region primer consisted of an equimolar mixture of two oligonucleotides that together covered TRBC1 and TRBC2. A single-stranded oligonucleotide containing the SP2 primer and a 12-nucleotide UMI was joined to the 3' end of the cDNA by T4 RNA ligase 1. The ligated cDNA went through four rounds of PCR with nested alpha and beta constant-region primers together with the SP2 primer. Incubation of the ligation reaction was carried out at 16 degrees C for roughly 18-24 hours. PCR2 was usually performed as a SYBR Green qPCR and halted at a preset threshold so that over-amplification would not occur. Apart from the first purification, every purification step used Agencourt AMPure XP magnetic beads. Libraries were quantified by Qubit and checked on a TapeStation, with a main peak expected near 650 bp. Pooled libraries were sequenced on an Illumina MiSeq using v2 2x251 paired-end kits, and typically 1-2 million reads were obtained per sample. Libraries were pooled at about 4.3 nM per sample, and roughly 4.5-7.5% PhiX was added to improve cluster recognition. Concerning the study's data processing: Decombinator assigned V and J genes to Demultiplexor-processed FASTQ reads by tag matching, allowing a single base-pair mismatch. Collapsinator relied on UMIs to fix sequencing errors as well as frequency errors caused by PCR heterogeneity. TCRs were translated and CDR3s were extracted from the conserved cysteine to the FGXG phenylalanine by CDR3Translator, with non-productive sequences being flagged. Gini, Shannon entropy and inverse Simpson indices were calculated on repertoires that had been subsampled to equal numbers of UMI-defined TCRs. Clonotype abundance distributions were fitted to a power law by maximum likelihood within the linear range. Similar UMI counts, unique TCR numbers and clonal distributions were obtained with the pipeline and with MIGEC on one naive CD8 sample. Repertoires were searched for some 7,000 CMV-associated CDR3 sequences compiled from VDJdb and a published dataset. TCRdb applied fastp at Q25 and MiXCR to the public reads, then kept only in-frame beta chains. One record per CDR3 amino acid sequence lists the most common genes and DNA. The V and J calls here are based on TCRdb, not the publication. The sample records approximately 85,000 distinct CDR3 sequences, 5.5% to 8.5% of which are singletons. The leading ten clones occupy roughly 1.6% of the sample.

Rearrangement joined TRBV4-1 to TRBJ1-2; the D gene is possibly TRBD1, with 6 bases matching. Input material: central memory CD4+ T cells from blood. Reading the label with the study, this specimen's cell subset or site is: central memory, CD45RA- CD27+. The sequence was collected from a human donor in good health. The CDR3: CASSQSLGQTYDGYTF. The sequenced DNA: TGCGCCAGCAGCCAATCCCTAGGACAGACGTACGATGGCTACACCTTC.